This T cell receptor (beta chain) was documented in a study of tumor-infiltrating lymphocytes in primary liver carcinoma. From unsorted bulk tissue weighing roughly 19-34 mg, DNA and RNA were co-extracted. Those patients suffered from chronic HBV infection and were treatment-naive. TCR beta cDNA was prepared out of 500 ng total RNA by means of a constant-region primer. Three-round nested multiplex PCR performed with slightly modified ARM-PCR produced the TCR beta libraries. The first two PCR rounds used TRBV1-TRBV30 forward primers with a C-beta reverse primer, about 10 cycles each. TCRdb re-analysed the multiplex PCR reads in MiXCR, keeping a single row per CDR3 protein. The table shows approximately 64,000 distinct CDR3 sequences, with around 69% occurring only once. As concerns this clonotype: One junction end does not reproduce the germline sequence, and a read error may be involved.

The CDR3 runs to 17 residues. From germline, CDR1 is MGHRA and CDR2 YSYEKL. The source is a man aged 35 to 55 with primary liver carcinoma and hepatitis B virus infection. The chain employs TRBV4-1 and TRBJ2-1; D is possibly TRBD1 or TRBD2 (5 bases each). Sequenced sample: liver tumor tissue from sampling region 4. Subset denoted: tumor region T4, right-lateral pole. CDR3 region: CTSSQRPGPRGYNEQFF. CDR3 DNA: TGCACCAGCAGCCAGCGTCCGGGACCCCGAGGATACAATGAGCAGTTCTTC.